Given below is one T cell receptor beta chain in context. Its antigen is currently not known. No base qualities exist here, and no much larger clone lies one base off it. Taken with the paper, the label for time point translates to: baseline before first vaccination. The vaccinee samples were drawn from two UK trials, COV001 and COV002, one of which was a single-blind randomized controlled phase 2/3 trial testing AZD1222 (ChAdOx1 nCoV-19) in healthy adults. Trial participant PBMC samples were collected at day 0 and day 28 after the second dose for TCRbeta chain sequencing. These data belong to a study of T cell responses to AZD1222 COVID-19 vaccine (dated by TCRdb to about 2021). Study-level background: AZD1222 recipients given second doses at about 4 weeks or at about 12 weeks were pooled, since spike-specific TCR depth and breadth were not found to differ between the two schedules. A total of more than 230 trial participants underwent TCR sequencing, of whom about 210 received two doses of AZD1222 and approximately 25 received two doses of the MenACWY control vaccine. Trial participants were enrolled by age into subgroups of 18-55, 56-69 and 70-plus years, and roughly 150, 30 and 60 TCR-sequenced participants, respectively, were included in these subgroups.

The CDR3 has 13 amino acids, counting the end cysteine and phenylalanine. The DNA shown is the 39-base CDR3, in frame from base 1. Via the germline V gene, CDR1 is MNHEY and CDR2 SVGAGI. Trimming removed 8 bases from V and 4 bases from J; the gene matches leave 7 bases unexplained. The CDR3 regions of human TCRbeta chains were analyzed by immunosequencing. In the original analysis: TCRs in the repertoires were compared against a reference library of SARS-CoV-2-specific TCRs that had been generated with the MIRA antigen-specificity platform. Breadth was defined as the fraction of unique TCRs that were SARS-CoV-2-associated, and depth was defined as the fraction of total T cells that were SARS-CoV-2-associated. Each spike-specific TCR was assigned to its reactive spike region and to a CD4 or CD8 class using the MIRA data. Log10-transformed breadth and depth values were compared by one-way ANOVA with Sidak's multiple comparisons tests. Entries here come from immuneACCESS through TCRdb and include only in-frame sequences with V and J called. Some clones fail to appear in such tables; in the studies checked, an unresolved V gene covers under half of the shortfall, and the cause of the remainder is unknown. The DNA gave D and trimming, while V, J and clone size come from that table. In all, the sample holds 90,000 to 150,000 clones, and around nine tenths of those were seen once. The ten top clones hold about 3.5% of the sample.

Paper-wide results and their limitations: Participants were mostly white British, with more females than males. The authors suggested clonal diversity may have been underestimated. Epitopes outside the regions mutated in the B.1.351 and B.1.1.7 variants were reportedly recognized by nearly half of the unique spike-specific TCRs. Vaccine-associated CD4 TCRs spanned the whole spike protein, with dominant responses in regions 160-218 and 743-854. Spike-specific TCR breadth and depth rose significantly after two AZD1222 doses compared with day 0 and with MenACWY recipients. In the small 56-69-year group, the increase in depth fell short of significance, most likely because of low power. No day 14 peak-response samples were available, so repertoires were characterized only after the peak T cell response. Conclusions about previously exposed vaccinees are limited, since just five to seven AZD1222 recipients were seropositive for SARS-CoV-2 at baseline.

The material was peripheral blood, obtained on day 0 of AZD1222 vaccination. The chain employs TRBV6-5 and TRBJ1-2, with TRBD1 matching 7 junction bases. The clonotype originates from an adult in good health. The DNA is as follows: TGTGCCAGCGTCCGGGACAGCCTCTATGGCTACACCTTC. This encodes CASVRDSLYGYTF.